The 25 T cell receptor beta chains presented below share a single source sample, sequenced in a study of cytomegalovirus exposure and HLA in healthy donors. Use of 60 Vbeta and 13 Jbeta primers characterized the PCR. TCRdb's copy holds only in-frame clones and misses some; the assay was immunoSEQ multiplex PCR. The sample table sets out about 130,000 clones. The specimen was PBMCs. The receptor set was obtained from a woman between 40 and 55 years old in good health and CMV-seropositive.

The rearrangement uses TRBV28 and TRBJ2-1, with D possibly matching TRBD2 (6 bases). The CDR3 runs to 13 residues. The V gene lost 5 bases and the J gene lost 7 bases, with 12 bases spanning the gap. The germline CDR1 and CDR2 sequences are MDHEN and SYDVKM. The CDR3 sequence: CASSRDSMNEQFF. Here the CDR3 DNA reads TGTGCCAGCAGTAGGGACTCTATGAATGAGCAGTTCTTC.

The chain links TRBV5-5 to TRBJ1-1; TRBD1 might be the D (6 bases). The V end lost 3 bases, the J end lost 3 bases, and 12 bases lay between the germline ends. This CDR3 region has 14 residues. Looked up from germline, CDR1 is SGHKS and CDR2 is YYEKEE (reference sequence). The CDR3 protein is CASSSGQPYTEAFF. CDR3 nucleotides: TGTGCCAGCAGCTCTGGACAGCCTTACACTGAAGCTTTCTTT.

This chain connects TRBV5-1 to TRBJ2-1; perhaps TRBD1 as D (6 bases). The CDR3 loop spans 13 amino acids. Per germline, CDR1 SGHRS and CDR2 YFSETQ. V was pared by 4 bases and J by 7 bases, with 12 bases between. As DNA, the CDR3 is TGCGCCAGCAGCCTACAGGGAGATAATGAGCAGTTCTTC. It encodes CASSLQGDNEQFF.

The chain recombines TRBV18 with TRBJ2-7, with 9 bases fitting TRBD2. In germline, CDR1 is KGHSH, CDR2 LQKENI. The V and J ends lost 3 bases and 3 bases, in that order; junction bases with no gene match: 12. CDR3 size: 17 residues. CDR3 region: CASSPKEAGGLFYEQYF. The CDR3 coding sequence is TGTGCCAGCTCACCCAAGGAGGCGGGAGGGCTCTTCTACGAGCAGTACTTC. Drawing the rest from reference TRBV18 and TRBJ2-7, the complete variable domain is NAGVMQNPRHLVRRRGQEARLRCSPMKGHSHVYWYRQLPEEGLKFMVYLQKENIIDESGMPKERFSAEFPKEGPSILRIQQVVRGDSAAYFCASSPKEAGGLFYEQYFGPGTRLTVT.

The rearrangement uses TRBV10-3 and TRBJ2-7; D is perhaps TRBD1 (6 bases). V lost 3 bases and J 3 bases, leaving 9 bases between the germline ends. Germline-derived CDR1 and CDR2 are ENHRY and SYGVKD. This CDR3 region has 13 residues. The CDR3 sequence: CAISDRTDYEQYF. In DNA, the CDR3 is TGTGCCATCAGTGACCGGACAGACTACGAGCAGTACTTC.

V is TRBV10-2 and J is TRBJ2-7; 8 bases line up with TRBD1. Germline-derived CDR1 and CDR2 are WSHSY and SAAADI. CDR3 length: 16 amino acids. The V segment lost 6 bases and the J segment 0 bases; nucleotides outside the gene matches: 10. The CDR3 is CASRRGQVSSSYEQYF. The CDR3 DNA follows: TGCGCCAGCAGGCGGGGACAGGTGTCCAGCTCCTACGAGCAGTACTTC.

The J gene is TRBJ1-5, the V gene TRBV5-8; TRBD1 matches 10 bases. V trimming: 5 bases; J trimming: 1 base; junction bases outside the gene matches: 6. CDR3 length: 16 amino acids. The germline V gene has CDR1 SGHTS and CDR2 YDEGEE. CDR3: CASRRDRGGSNQPQHF. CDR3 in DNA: TGTGCCAGCAGACGGGACAGGGGAGGAAGCAATCAGCCCCAGCATTTT.

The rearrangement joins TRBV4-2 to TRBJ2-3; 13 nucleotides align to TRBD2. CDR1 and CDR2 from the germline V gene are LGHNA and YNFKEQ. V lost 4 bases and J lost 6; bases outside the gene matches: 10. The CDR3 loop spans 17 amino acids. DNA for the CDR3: TGTGCCAGCAGCCCCACAGGGACTAGCGGGACTAGTGATACGCAGTATTTT. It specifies CASSPTGTSGTSDTQYF.

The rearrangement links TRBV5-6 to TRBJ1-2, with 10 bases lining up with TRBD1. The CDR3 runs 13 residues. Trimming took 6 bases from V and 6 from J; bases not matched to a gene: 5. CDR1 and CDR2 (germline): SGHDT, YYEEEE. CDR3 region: CASTLTGGDGYTF. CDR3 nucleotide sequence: TGTGCCAGCACCCTGACAGGGGGCGATGGCTACACCTTC. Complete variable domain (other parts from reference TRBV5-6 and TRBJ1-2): DAGVTQSPTHLIKTRGQQVTLRCSPKSGHDTVSWYQQALGQGPQFIFQYYEEEERQRGNFPDRFSGHQFPNYSSELNVNALLLGDSALYLCASTLTGGDGYTFGSGTRLTVV.

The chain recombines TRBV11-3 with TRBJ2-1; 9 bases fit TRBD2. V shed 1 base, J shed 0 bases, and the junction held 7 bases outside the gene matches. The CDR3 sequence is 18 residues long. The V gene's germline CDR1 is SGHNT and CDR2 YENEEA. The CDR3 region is CASSLAPSGTSSYNEQFF. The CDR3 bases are TGTGCCAGCAGCTTAGCGCCTAGCGGGACAAGCTCCTACAATGAGCAGTTCTTC.

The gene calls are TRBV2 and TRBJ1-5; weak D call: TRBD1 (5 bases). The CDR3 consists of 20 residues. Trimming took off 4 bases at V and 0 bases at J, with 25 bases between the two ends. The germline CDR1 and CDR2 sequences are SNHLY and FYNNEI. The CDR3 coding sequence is TGTGCCAGCAGTGTTGAGATCGCGGGGGTTCCCAAACCTAGCAATCAGCCCCAGCATTTT. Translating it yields CASSVEIAGVPKPSNQPQHF.

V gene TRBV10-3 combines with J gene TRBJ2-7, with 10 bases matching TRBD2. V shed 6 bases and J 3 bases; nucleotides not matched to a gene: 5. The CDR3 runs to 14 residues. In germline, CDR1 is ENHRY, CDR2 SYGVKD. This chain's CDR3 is CAISPTSGVYEQYF. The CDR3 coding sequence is TGTGCCATCAGCCCTACTAGCGGGGTCTACGAGCAGTACTTC.

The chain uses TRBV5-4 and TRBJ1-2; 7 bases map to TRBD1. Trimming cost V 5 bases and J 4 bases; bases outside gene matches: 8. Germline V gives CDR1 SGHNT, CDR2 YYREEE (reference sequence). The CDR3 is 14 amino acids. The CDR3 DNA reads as TGTGCCAGCAGGGAGACCCGGGACAGCTATGGCTACACCTTC. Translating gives CASRETRDSYGYTF.

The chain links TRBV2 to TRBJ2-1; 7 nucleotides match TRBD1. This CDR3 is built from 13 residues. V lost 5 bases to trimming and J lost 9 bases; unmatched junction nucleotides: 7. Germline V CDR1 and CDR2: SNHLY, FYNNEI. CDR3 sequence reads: CASSRQGDGEQFF. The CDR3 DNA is TGTGCCAGCAGTCGGCAGGGGGACGGTGAGCAGTTCTTC.

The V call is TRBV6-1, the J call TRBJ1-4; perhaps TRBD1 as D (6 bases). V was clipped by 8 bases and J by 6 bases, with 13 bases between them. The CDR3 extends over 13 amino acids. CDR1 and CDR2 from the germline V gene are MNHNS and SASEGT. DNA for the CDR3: TGTGCCAGCGCATCTGGGGGCGATGAAAAACTGTTTTTT. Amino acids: CASASGGDEKLFF.

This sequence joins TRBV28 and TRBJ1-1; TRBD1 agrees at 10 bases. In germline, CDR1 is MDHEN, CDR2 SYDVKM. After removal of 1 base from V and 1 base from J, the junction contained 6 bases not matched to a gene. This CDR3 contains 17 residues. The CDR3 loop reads CASSLSSGQGRNTEAFF. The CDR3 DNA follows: TGTGCCAGCAGTTTATCTTCGGGACAGGGGAGGAACACTGAAGCTTTCTTT.

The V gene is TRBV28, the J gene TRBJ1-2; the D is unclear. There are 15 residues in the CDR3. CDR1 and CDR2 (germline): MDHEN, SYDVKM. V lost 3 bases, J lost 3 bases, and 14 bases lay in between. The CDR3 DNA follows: TGTGCCAGCAGTTTTTGGGCTTCAGGTCACTATGGCTACACCTTC. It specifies CASSFWASGHYGYTF.

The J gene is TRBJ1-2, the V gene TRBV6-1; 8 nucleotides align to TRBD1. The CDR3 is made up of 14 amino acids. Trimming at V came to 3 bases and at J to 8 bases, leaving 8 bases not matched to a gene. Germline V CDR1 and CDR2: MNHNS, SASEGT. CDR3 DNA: TGTGCCAGCAGTGACCCGGACAGGGTGCCAGGCTACACCTTC. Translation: CASSDPDRVPGYTF.

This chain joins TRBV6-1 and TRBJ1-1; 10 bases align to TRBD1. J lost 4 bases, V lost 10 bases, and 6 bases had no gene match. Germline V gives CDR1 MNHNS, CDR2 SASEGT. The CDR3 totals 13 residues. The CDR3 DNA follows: TGTGCCACTAAGGGACAGGGGCTCACTGAAGCTTTCTTT. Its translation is CATKGQGLTEAFF.

CDR3 sequence: CASRREIGGNQPQHF. The CDR3 bases are TGTGCCAGCAGAAGGGAGATCGGGGGCAATCAGCCCCAGCATTTT. V gene TRBV28 combines with J gene TRBJ1-5, with D hard to call. Deletions cut 6 bases from V and 2 bases from J, with 14 bases between. Germline lookup yields CDR1 MDHEN and CDR2 SYDVKM. The CDR3 consists of 15 residues. The full variable domain, its missing parts supplied by reference TRBV28 and TRBJ1-5, is DVKVTQSSRYLVKRTGEKVFLECVQDMDHENMFWYRQDPGLGLRLIYFSYDVKMKEKGDIPEGYSVSREKKERFSLILESASTNQTSMYLCASRREIGGNQPQHFGDGTRLSIL.

In DNA form, the CDR3 reads TGTGCCGGGACCCCCCGGGGGGCGCAGGAGCAGTACTTC. Translating gives CAGTPRGAQEQYF. The gene calls are TRBV30 and TRBJ2-5; D is perhaps TRBD2 (7 bases). The ends were cut back, 8 bases at V and 11 bases at J, with 24 bases in the middle. Germline V lookup: CDR1 GTSNPN, CDR2 SVGIG (reference sequence). The CDR3 totals 13 residues.

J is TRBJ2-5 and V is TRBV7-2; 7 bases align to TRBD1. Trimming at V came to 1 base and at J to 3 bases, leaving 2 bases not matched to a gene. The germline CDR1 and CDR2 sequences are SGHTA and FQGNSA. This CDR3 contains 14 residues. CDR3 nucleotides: TGTGCCAGCAGCTTAGAAGACAGGGAAGAGACCCAGTACTTC. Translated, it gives CASSLEDREETQYF.

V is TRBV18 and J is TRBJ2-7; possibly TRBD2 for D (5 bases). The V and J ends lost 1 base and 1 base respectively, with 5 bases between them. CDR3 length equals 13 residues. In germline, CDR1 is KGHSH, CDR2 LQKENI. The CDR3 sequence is CASSPRESYEQYF. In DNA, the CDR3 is TGTGCCAGCTCACCACGGGAGTCCTACGAGCAGTACTTC.

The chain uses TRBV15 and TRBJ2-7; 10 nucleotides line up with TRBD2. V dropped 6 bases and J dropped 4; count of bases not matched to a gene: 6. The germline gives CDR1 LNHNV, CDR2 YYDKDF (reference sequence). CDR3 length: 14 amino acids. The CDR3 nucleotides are TGTGCCACCAGTCCTAGCGGGAGTGGGTACGAGCAGTACTTC. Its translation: CATSPSGSGYEQYF.

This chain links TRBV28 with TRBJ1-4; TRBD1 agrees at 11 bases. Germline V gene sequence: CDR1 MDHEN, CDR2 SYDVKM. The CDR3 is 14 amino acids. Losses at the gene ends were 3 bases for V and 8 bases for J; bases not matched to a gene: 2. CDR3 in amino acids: CASSLDRGREKLFF. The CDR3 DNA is TGTGCCAGCAGTTTGGACAGGGGGCGAGAAAAACTGTTTTTT.